The T cell receptor (beta chain) under discussion was sequenced for a study of blood T cell repertoires in COVID-19. About the study: Sites across the United States, Italy and Spain contributed samples from acute and convalescent COVID-19. From T cells, B-cell-depleted T cells, or PBMCs came the material, which was cDNA or gDNA.

Participants were aged about 18 to 89 years from approximately 24 US areas. The method was immunoSEQ multiplex PCR; TCRdb's version includes in-frame clones alone and lacks a portion of them. The data contain around 250,000 clones, roughly nine tenths of them seen just once; the ten biggest clones take up more than 1%. The CDR3 is 14 residues long. V dropped 5 bases and J dropped 10; count of bases not matched to a gene: 11. Germline CDR1 SGHAT, CDR2 FQDESV (reference sequence). The specimen was PBMCs or T cells enriched from blood (not recorded which). The clonotype comes from a human donor in a cohort exposed to, infected with or recovered from COVID-19 (not recorded which). The donor label of this sample is uncertain. The chain joins TRBV11-1 to TRBJ1-1; 9 nucleotides match TRBD1. CDR3 residues: CASSPGTGSLVAFF. In nucleotides, the CDR3 is TGTGCCAGCAGCCCCGGGACAGGGTCGTTGGTAGCTTTCTTT.